This TCR beta chain was sequenced for a study of post-analysis software for immune sequencing data. Overall study results and limits: With F measure, samples from one preparation batch clustered together strongly. Higher frequency in patients than in controls was seen for 5 or 6 TRBV segments, with TRBV5-6, TRBV5-1 and TRBV20-1 among them.

Unique-molecular-identifier-tagged TCR beta cDNA libraries were used. TCRdb reprocessed the PCR reads via MiXCR and lists one record per CDR3 protein. Among 350,000 to 450,000 distinct CDR3 sequences listed, roughly 40% were seen once. This clonotype was counted once. Its antigen is not known. The V gene's germline CDR1 is MNHEY and CDR2 SVGEGT. Trimming left V 2 bases short and J 1 base short, with 14 bases between. The CDR3 is made up of 16 amino acids. V and J are TRBV6-2 or TRBV6-3 and TRBJ1-1, with D hard to call. The source material was blood. This TCR was sampled from a girl aged 2 to 10 with multiple sclerosis. CDR3 DNA: TGTGCCAGCAGTTACGTGGCCAGAGCAAGGAACACTGAAGCTTTCTTT. Protein product: CASSYVARARNTEAFF.